This TCR beta chain was retrieved from a study of blood T cell repertoires in COVID-19. The CDR3 is 18 amino acids. Trimming took 4 bases from V and 1 from J; bases not matched to a gene: 9. Germline V gene data show CDR1 as KGHDR and CDR2 as SFDVKD. Original handling: Amplified reference gene primers provided the basis for estimating nucleated cell counts. The repertoire was sequenced with immunoSEQ multiplex PCR; TCRdb's copy has only in-frame clones and lacks some. V, J and clone size are taken as reported in that table, and D and trimming were inferred from the DNA itself. The sample holds a few hundred thousand clones, 88% seen once. Cohort 3 donors counted as recovered after two negative PCRs, clearance, or resolved symptoms.

Sequenced material: PBMCs or T cells enriched from blood (not recorded which). This sequence joins TRBV24-1 and TRBJ2-1; 10 nucleotides match TRBD2. This TCR was sampled from a woman between 40 and 55 years old who had recovered from COVID-19. In DNA form, the CDR3 reads TGTGCCACCAGTGACCCAGCGGGAGGGCCGGGTTCCTACAATGAGCAGTTCTTC. Its protein product is CATSDPAGGPGSYNEQFF.